Listed here is a single T cell receptor beta chain. The target of this receptor is not known. Base-call qualities are not available, and no considerably larger clone is one nucleotide away. From the cysteine up to the phenylalanine, the CDR3 has a length of 13 residues. Kept here is only the CDR3 DNA, which spans 39 bases and is read in frame from base 1. Based on the germline V gene (reference sequence), the CDR1 and CDR2 sequences are LNHDA and SQIVND. V loses 7 bases of germline sequence and J loses 5 bases, and the interval between the two ends is 14 bases. The TCR beta CDR3 regions were amplified from the RNA transcripts. The first round of RT-PCR for the TCR CDR3 was performed with the HTBI primer set and the Qiagen OneStep RT-PCR kit. The libraries were constructed in a second round of multiplex PCR and then size-selected and purified. The libraries were sequenced on an Illumina HiSeq2000 using paired-end 100 bp reads. On the study's bioinformatics: SOAPnuke was used to process the raw data, with reads discarded if the reads contained adapters or uncalled bases, had a mean Phred below 15, or lacked an exact constant-primer or identifier match. COPE v1.2.5 was used to merge the high-quality paired reads, and each unique nucleotide sequence was defined as a clonotype. MiTCR v1.1 was used to align clonotypes to the IMGT TRBV, TRBD and TRBJ reference segments. The analysis included only V-J combinations with a frequency above 0.0001, which together covered over 98% of the repertoires. A TCS score was defined as the ratio of F50 (clonal expansion) to E x V (chaos), with BLOSUM62-based TCRdist applied between CDR3 peptides within each V-J. Welch's t-statistics and random forest reduced 450 to 600 V-J features to roughly 13, which were used in a naive Bayes classifier (R e1071). TCRdb trimmed the raw reads at Q25, called clones with MiXCR and kept productive beta chains. Each record represents a unique CDR3 protein, reported with the most common genes and DNA among its rows. TCRdb assigned the V and J calls; the authors' analysis was not used. The sample contains around 440,000 distinct CDR3 sequences, about 15% of them found a single time. The ten largest make up around 14% of the sample.

These data are taken from a study of T cells in Graves' hyperthyroidism and ophthalmopathy (dated by TCRdb to between 2018 and 2021). Study-wide context: Peripheral blood was sampled at the time of initial diagnosis, prior to any treatment. The paper reports TCR Vbeta CDR3 sequencing of 135 peripheral blood samples: under 45 ophthalmopathy, fewer than 80 hyperthyroidism and around 17 progressor patients. TCR V-J signatures able to tell the groups apart were searched for in a discovery cohort of some 97 patients, of whom about 40 had Graves' ophthalmopathy and about 55 had stable Graves' hyperthyroidism. The study also compared thyroid tissue and blood T-cell repertoires from about six Graves' hyperthyroidism patients. Prospective prediction of ophthalmopathy was tested in an independent validation cohort consisting of some 18 hyperthyroidism patients and approximately 16 patients who later progressed to ophthalmopathy. After sampling, hyperthyroidism patients received methimazole starting at 30 mg daily, and ophthalmopathy patients received high-dose intravenous methylprednisolone. For training and testing, the 100 or so patients in the discovery cohort were randomly divided in a 7:3 ratio.

Stable Graves' hyperthyroidism was defined as no progression to ophthalmopathy during 18 months of follow-up. Hyperthyroidism patients were aged 18 to 65 years and newly diagnosed, with disease duration of less than 2 months. The study excluded patients with uncontrolled infections, other autoimmune diseases, pregnancy or lactation. Clinical symptoms, serum thyroxine and TRAb, thyroid ultrasound, and orbital computed tomography formed the basis for the diagnoses. Ficoll-Paque density gradient centrifugation was used to isolate PBMCs from about 10 ml of fresh peripheral blood. Total RNA was extracted with Trizol reagent, and quality was checked on an Agilent 2100 Bioanalyzer. Study-wide findings and limitations: A 13 V-J signature model separated ophthalmopathy from stable hyperthyroidism, with nearly 90% sensitivity and 81.08% specificity in cross-validation and 80%/75% in testing. During validation, the model predicted progression to ophthalmopathy a median of approximately 7 months ahead of onset, with around 70% sensitivity and 72.22% specificity. No statistical method was used to set the sample size in advance, and investigators knew the group allocation. Most expanded thyroid clonotypes (frequency above 0.001) were also found in blood, which suggests that blood repertoires may mirror thyroid immune responses.

The sequencing input was blood. Recombination joined TRBV19 with TRBJ1-1; a tentative D call is TRBD1 (5 bases match). This TCR derives from a woman aged 18 to 35 with Graves' hyperthyroidism. The sequenced DNA is TGTGCCAGTACGGCAGGGCTCATGACTGAAGCTTTCTTT. The translation is CASTAGLMTEAFF.